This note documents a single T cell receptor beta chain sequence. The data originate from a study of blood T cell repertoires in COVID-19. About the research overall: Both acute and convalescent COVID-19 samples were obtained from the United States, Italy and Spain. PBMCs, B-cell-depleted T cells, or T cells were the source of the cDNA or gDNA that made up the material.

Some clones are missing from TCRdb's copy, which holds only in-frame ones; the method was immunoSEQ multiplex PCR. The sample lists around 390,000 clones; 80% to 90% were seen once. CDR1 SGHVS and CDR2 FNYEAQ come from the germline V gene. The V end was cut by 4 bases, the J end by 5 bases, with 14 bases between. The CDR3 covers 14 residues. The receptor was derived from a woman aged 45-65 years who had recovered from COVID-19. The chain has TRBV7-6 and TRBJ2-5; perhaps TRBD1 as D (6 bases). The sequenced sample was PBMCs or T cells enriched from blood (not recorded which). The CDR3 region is CASSSGVDGETQYF. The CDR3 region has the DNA TGTGCCAGCAGCTCAGGGGTGGATGGGGAGACCCAGTACTTC.